These 24 T cell receptor beta chains share one sample of origin, sequenced in a study of blood T cell repertoires in COVID-19. The assay was immunoSEQ multiplex PCR, and TCRdb's table has in-frame clones only and misses some. The sample consists of about 37,000 clones, roughly nine tenths of them appearing once. Material: peripheral blood. Source of these receptors: a woman younger than 45 in a cohort sampled during active COVID-19.

V usage is TRBV5-1 and J usage is TRBJ1-2, with 7 nucleotides matching TRBD1. CDR1 and CDR2 from the germline V gene are SGHRS and YFSETQ. V lost 4 bases, J lost 7 bases, and 13 bases stayed unmatched. This CDR3 spans 15 amino acids. The CDR3 region has the DNA TGCGCCAGCAGCCTCACGTCAGGGGGAAGTTTTGGCTACACCTTC. It yields the protein CASSLTSGGSFGYTF.

V usage is TRBV9 and J usage is TRBJ2-1, with 7 bases fitting TRBD2. V shed 4 bases and J 4 bases; nucleotides not matched to a gene: 8. The CDR3 has 15 amino acids. Germline V gene sequence: CDR1 SGDLS, CDR2 YYNGEE. The CDR3 protein is CASSSPGTKYNEQFF. The CDR3 DNA is TGTGCCAGCAGCTCCCCCGGGACTAAATACAATGAGCAGTTCTTC.

This rearrangement joins TRBV7-2 to TRBJ2-5; 7 bases line up with TRBD2. Germline trimming cut 0 bases from V and 5 bases from J; bases unmatched to any gene: 3. Germline lookup yields CDR1 SGHTA and CDR2 FQGNSA. The CDR3 totals 14 residues. The DNA of the CDR3 is TGTGCCAGCAGCTTAGCGGGGAGGGGTGAGACCCAGTACTTC. Its protein is CASSLAGRGETQYF.

This chain joins TRBV7-2 and TRBJ1-2, with 7 bases fitting TRBD1. The CDR3 is 14 residues long. The germline V gene encodes CDR1 SGHTA and CDR2 FQGNSA. V trimming: 5 bases; J trimming: 8 bases; junction bases outside the gene matches: 11. The CDR3 here is CASSPQQGVLGYTF. As DNA, the CDR3 is TGTGCCAGCAGCCCGCAGCAGGGGGTGCTCGGCTACACCTTC.

The gene calls are TRBV7-2 and TRBJ2-7, with D maybe TRBD2 (6 bases). Germline CDR1 SGHTA, CDR2 FQGNSA. Between the trimmed V and J ends, which lost 4 bases and 1 base, there was a span of 8 bases. The CDR3 is 13 amino acids. The CDR3 here is CASSSGLSYEQYF. The CDR3 coding sequence is TGTGCCAGCAGCTCGGGACTTTCCTACGAGCAGTACTTC.

This clone was recorded only once. V usage is TRBV2 and J usage is TRBJ2-1, with 9 bases aligning to TRBD2. The CDR3 is made up of 16 amino acids. Trimming took 6 bases from V and 5 from J; bases not matched to a gene: 11. Germline V CDR1 and CDR2: SNHLY, FYNNEI. In nucleotides, the CDR3 is TGTGCCAGCAGGAAGGCCGGGACTAGCTTCAACAATGAGCAGTTCTTC. Translating gives CASRKAGTSFNNEQFF. Full variable domain (remainder filled in from reference TRBV2 and TRBJ2-1): EPEVTQTPSHQVTQMGQEVILRCVPISNHLYFYWYRQILGQKVEFLVSFYNNEISEKSEIFDDQFSVERPDGSNFTLKIRSTKLEDSAMYFCASRKAGTSFNNEQFFGPGTRLTVL.

This clone has just one count. This CDR3 is CASSLGTGNYAEQYF. The DNA for the CDR3 is TGTGCCAGCAGTTTAGGGACAGGGAACTACGCGGAGCAGTACTTC. The chain uses TRBV28 and TRBJ2-7; 9 bases are shared with TRBD1. The J segment lost 7 bases and the V segment lost 2 bases, leaving 9 bases of the junction unmatched. This CDR3 contains 15 residues. Germline V gene lookup returns CDR1 MDHEN and CDR2 SYDVKM. Using reference TRBV28 and TRBJ2-7 for the parts outside the CDR3, the full variable domain is DVKVTQSSRYLVKRTGEKVFLECVQDMDHENMFWYRQDPGLGLRLIYFSYDVKMKEKGDIPEGYSVSREKKERFSLILESASTNQTSMYLCASSLGTGNYAEQYFGPGTRLTVT.

The chain combines TRBV2 with TRBJ1-3; D is uncertain. Trimming removed 7 bases at V and 4 bases at J, with 23 bases between. CDR1 and CDR2 from the germline V gene are SNHLY and FYNNEI. CDR3 length: 17 residues. CDR3 in DNA: TGTGCCAGCATCTCCCATCCCCTTGCGAGGTCAGGAAACACCATATATTTT. Protein product: CASISHPLARSGNTIYF.

V gene TRBV7-8 combines with J gene TRBJ2-1; 13 bases fit TRBD2. The J segment lost 8 bases and the V segment lost 5 bases, leaving 6 bases of the junction unmatched. CDR3 length: 15 residues. Germline lookup yields CDR1 SGHVS and CDR2 FQNEAQ. The CDR3 DNA is TGTGCCAGCAGCCTAGGACTAGCGGGAGTGGATGAGCAGTTCTTC. Its protein is CASSLGLAGVDEQFF.

The chain employs TRBV5-6 and TRBJ2-7, with TRBD2 identical over 7 bases. The ends lost 1 base at V and 2 bases at J; junction bases unmatched: 6. CDR1 SGHDT and CDR2 YYEEEE come from the germline V gene. CDR3 size: 15 residues. In DNA, the CDR3 is TGTGCCAGCAGCTTGCGCCCAGCGGGACCCTACGAGCAGTACTTC. Translation: CASSLRPAGPYEQYF.

V usage is TRBV5-6 and J usage is TRBJ2-5; possible D gene TRBD1, 6 bases. The CDR3 consists of 13 residues. CDR1 and CDR2 (germline): SGHDT, YYEEEE. Trimming stripped 4 bases from V and 5 bases from J, with 12 bases between. The chain's CDR3 is CASSLGGRETQYF. The CDR3 DNA reads TGTGCCAGCAGCCTAGGGGGTCGGGAGACCCAGTACTTC.

V gene TRBV7-8 combines with J gene TRBJ2-5; a possible D gene is TRBD2 (5 bases). The germline V and J ends were trimmed by 5 bases and 10 bases, with 23 bases remaining between them. From germline, CDR1 is SGHVS and CDR2 FQNEAQ. This CDR3 comprises 15 residues. The chain's CDR3 is CASSPPRRAARDQYF. In nucleotides, the CDR3 is TGTGCCAGCAGCCCTCCCCGGCGGGCCGCAAGGGACCAGTACTTC.

The V gene is TRBV13, the J gene TRBJ2-1, with TRBD2 matching over 14 bases. The trim removed 5 bases at V and 3 bases at J, leaving 9 bases unmatched. CDR1 PRHDT and CDR2 FYEKMQ come from the germline V gene (reference sequence). CDR3 length: 18 amino acids. Here the CDR3 reads CASSPGTSGRFGYNEQFF. CDR3 sequence (DNA): TGTGCCAGCAGCCCGGGGACTAGCGGGAGATTCGGCTACAATGAGCAGTTCTTC.

The J gene is TRBJ2-2, the V gene TRBV29-1, with 7 bases aligning to TRBD1. This CDR3 has 14 residues. Looked up from germline, CDR1 is SQVTM and CDR2 is ANQGSEA. Trimming took 3 bases from V and 6 from J; bases not matched to a gene: 7. CDR3 amino acids: CSVDLQGKSGELFF. For the CDR3, the DNA is TGCAGCGTTGATCTACAGGGGAAGTCCGGGGAGCTGTTTTTT.

The chain is built from TRBV27 and TRBJ2-5; D might be TRBD2 (6 bases). Germline V gives CDR1 MNHEY, CDR2 SMNVEV (reference sequence). Trimming removed 8 bases at V and 1 base at J, with 14 bases between. The CDR3 is 14 residues long. The CDR3 loop is CASARLALQETQYF. In nucleotides, the CDR3 is TGTGCCAGCGCGAGGCTAGCGCTCCAAGAGACCCAGTACTTC.

The chain links TRBV10-1 to TRBJ2-3, with 8 bases identical to TRBD2. V lost 1 base, J lost 2 bases, and 5 bases stayed unmatched. CDR3 length: 16 amino acids. Germline CDR1 is WNHNN and CDR2 is SYGVQD (reference sequence). The CDR3 coding sequence is TGCGCCAGCAGTGAGTTCGGGACTAGGAACACAGATACGCAGTATTTT. Its translation: CASSEFGTRNTDTQYF.

The chain recombines TRBV30 with TRBJ2-5; maybe TRBD2 (5 bases). CDR1 GTSNPN and CDR2 SVGIG come from the germline V gene (reference sequence). This CDR3 is built from 12 residues. V was trimmed by 5 bases and J by 2 bases, leaving 9 bases between them. DNA for the CDR3: TGTGCCTGGTCGGACTTACAAGAGACCCAGTACTTC. Translated: CAWSDLQETQYF.

The chain combines TRBV5-8 with TRBJ1-1, with D unresolved. The CDR3 has 14 amino acids. Germline V gene sequence: CDR1 SGHTS, CDR2 YDEGEE. Trimming stripped 4 bases from V and 3 bases from J, with 13 bases between. CDR3 in amino acids: CASSPVGLDTEAFF. CDR3 nucleotide sequence: TGTGCCAGCAGCCCGGTTGGGCTGGACACTGAAGCTTTCTTT.

The chain uses TRBV10-2 and TRBJ1-5; possible D gene TRBD1, 5 bases. V shed 7 bases and J shed 6 bases, with 16 bases lying between them. Germline CDR1 and CDR2: WSHSY and SAAADI. CDR3 length equals 14 residues. The CDR3 DNA sequence: TGCGCCAGCAAGGTTACCGGGGGGGGTCAGCCCCAGCATTTT. Its protein is CASKVTGGGQPQHF.

The V gene is TRBV25-1, the J gene TRBJ1-1; 7 nucleotides line up with TRBD1. J was trimmed by 4 bases and V by 2 bases; bases with no gene match: 4. From germline, CDR1 is MGHDK and CDR2 SYGVNS. The CDR3 spans 14 residues. DNA for the CDR3: TGTGCCAGCAGTGAAACTGACAGGGCCACTGAAGCTTTCTTT. The encoded protein is CASSETDRATEAFF.

This clone was picked up a small number of times. This chain joins TRBV5-1 and TRBJ2-3, with TRBD1 matching over 8 bases. V shed 4 bases and J 9 bases; nucleotides not matched to a gene: 4. The CDR3 has 12 residues. Germline CDR1 and CDR2: SGHRS and YFSETQ. The CDR3 reads CASSPQGVTQYF. The CDR3 coding sequence is TGCGCCAGCAGCCCACAGGGGGTCACGCAGTATTTT.

The chain combines TRBV5-1 with TRBJ2-1; maybe TRBD2 (5 bases). The V gene's germline CDR1 is SGHRS and CDR2 YFSETQ. The CDR3 loop spans 14 amino acids. Trimming stripped 0 bases from V and 1 base from J, with 5 bases between. CDR3 protein: CASSLAGSYNEQFF. The CDR3 DNA reads TGCGCCAGCAGCTTGGCGGGATCCTACAATGAGCAGTTCTTC.

This clone was observed a few times. The chain carries TRBV27 and TRBJ1-6, with D maybe TRBD1 (5 bases). The length of the CDR3 is 12 residues. With 6 bases removed from V and 5 bases from J, the gap between germline ends came to 5 bases. Germline V CDR1 and CDR2: MNHEY, SMNVEV (reference sequence). The CDR3 spells CASSRDNSPLHF. The CDR3 DNA reads as TGTGCCAGCAGCAGGGATAATTCACCCCTCCACTTT.

The V gene is TRBV5-1, the J gene TRBJ2-1; no reliable D call. The V gene's germline CDR1 is SGHRS and CDR2 YFSETQ. The CDR3 has 13 amino acids. V was clipped by 0 bases and J by 6 bases, with 7 bases between them. CDR3 amino acids: CASSLEQFNEQFF. The CDR3 DNA reads TGCGCCAGCAGCTTGGAACAGTTCAATGAGCAGTTCTTC. The full variable domain, rest sourced from reference TRBV5-1 and TRBJ2-1, is KAGVTQTPRYLIKTRGQQVTLSCSPISGHRSVSWYQQTPGQGLQFLFEYFSETQRNKGNFPGRFSGRQFSNSRSEMNVSTLELGDSALYLCASSLEQFNEQFFGPGTRLTVL.